What follows are 30 T cell receptor beta chains derived from one specimen sequenced in a study of blood T cell repertoires in COVID-19. Profiled with immunoSEQ multiplex PCR; TCRdb holds only in-frame clones, not every one. This sample has about 130,000 clones; approximately 82% occur once, and the top ten carry around 4%. Sample: peripheral blood. The receptors originated from a woman aged 45-65 years with acute or convalescent COVID-19.

The genes are TRBV5-4 and TRBJ2-2; D might be TRBD1 (6 bases). The CDR3 totals 15 residues. The ends were cut back, 0 bases at V and 5 bases at J, with 11 bases in the middle. The V gene's germline CDR1 is SGHNT and CDR2 YYREEE (reference sequence). The CDR3 coding sequence is TGTGCCAGCAGCTTGGAACCTCAGGGGACCGGGGAGCTGTTTTTT. Its protein is CASSLEPQGTGELFF.

This clone appeared a single time. The chain couples TRBV10-2 to TRBJ2-1; 10 bases fit TRBD2. V lost 6 bases, J lost 1 base, and 6 bases stayed unmatched. This CDR3 is built from 16 residues. Germline-derived CDR1 and CDR2 are WSHSY and SAAADI. This chain's CDR3 is CASRTLAGGSYNEQFF. The DNA of the CDR3 is TGCGCCAGCAGGACCTTAGCGGGAGGTTCCTACAATGAGCAGTTCTTC.

The J gene is TRBJ1-5, the V gene TRBV6-5, with D tentatively TRBD1 (6 bases). This CDR3 region has 15 residues. CDR1 MNHEY and CDR2 SVGAGI come from the germline V gene. V lost 6 bases and J lost 0, with 12 bases in between. CDR3 nucleotide sequence: TGTGCCAGCAGCCAGGACAGTTATAGCAATCAGCCCCAGCATTTT. Protein product: CASSQDSYSNQPQHF.

This clone was found once. V gene TRBV2 combines with J gene TRBJ1-2; D is unresolved. CDR1 is SNHLY and CDR2 is FYNNEI in the germline V gene. There are 12 residues in the CDR3. The germline V and J ends were trimmed by 2 bases and 8 bases, with 9 bases remaining between them. DNA of the CDR3: TGTGCCAGCAGTGAAATGGTCGGGGGCTACACCTTC. Translation: CASSEMVGGYTF.

This clone was found once. The chain uses TRBV5-1 and TRBJ2-5; 16 bases align to TRBD2. The germline V gene encodes CDR1 SGHRS and CDR2 YFSETQ. J gave up 1 base and V 5 bases, and 5 bases lay outside the gene matches. This CDR3 comprises 17 residues. The chain's CDR3 is CASRRGLAGGTQETQYF. The CDR3 DNA reads TGCGCCAGCAGGCGGGGACTAGCGGGAGGGACCCAAGAGACCCAGTACTTC.

This clone was found once. V gene TRBV19 combines with J gene TRBJ2-7; 8 nucleotides align to TRBD2. The trim removed 7 bases at V and 0 bases at J, leaving 5 bases unmatched. Per germline, CDR1 LNHDA and CDR2 SQIVND (reference sequence). The CDR3 totals 14 residues. Here the CDR3 DNA reads TGTGCCAGTAAACAGCGGGGGAGCTCCTACGAGCAGTACTTC. It yields the protein CASKQRGSSYEQYF.

A few counts support this clone. This chain connects TRBV30 to TRBJ1-6; 8 positions agree with TRBD1. With V trimmed by 6 bases and J by 9 bases, 7 bases remained unmatched. The CDR3 is 13 amino acids. The V gene's germline CDR1 is GTSNPN and CDR2 SVGIG (reference sequence). The CDR3 here is CACRTGSGSPLHF. The CDR3 DNA sequence: TGTGCCTGCCGGACAGGGAGCGGTTCACCCCTCCACTTT.

In its sample, this clone was seen once. This chain joins TRBV19 and TRBJ1-1; D gene uncertain. Trimming cost V 1 base and J 11 bases, with 14 bases left between them. Germline-derived CDR1 and CDR2 are LNHDA and SQIVND (reference sequence). The CDR3 totals 13 residues. The CDR3: CASSIGPGNKAFF. CDR3 in DNA: TGTGCCAGTAGTATAGGACCAGGTAATAAGGCTTTCTTT.

The rearrangement joins TRBV19 to TRBJ1-5; weak D call: TRBD1 (6 bases). The CDR3 runs to 14 residues. Trimming pared 7 bases from V and 3 bases from J, leaving 13 bases between. Germline CDR1 is LNHDA and CDR2 is SQIVND (reference sequence). CDR3 region: CASKYTGNNQPQHF. The CDR3 DNA sequence: TGTGCCAGTAAGTATACAGGGAACAATCAGCCCCAGCATTTT.

This sequence joins TRBV7-6 and TRBJ1-2; D may be TRBD1 (6 bases). V was shortened by 5 bases and J by 0 bases, with 10 bases between the two germline ends. The germline V gene has CDR1 SGHVS and CDR2 FNYEAQ. The CDR3 is 14 residues long. The CDR3 DNA is TGTGCCAGCAGCCCGGGACACTCTAACTATGGCTACACCTTC. It yields the protein CASSPGHSNYGYTF.

This sequence joins TRBV6-1 and TRBJ1-1, with D unclear. The CDR3 runs to 14 residues. Germline V gene sequence: CDR1 MNHNS, CDR2 SASEGT. The ends were cut back, 1 base at V and 3 bases at J, with 9 bases in the middle. CDR3 nucleotide sequence: TGTGCCAGCAGTGAAGTTCGCGCGGACACTGAAGCTTTCTTT. It yields the protein CASSEVRADTEAFF.

The gene calls are TRBV30 and TRBJ2-3, with 8 positions matching TRBD2. The CDR3 extends over 13 amino acids. V lost 4 bases, J lost 5 bases, and 5 bases stayed unmatched. CDR1 is GTSNPN, CDR2 SVGIG, per germline (reference sequence). CDR3 in DNA: TGTGCCTGGACGGCCGGGAGGGGAGATACGCAGTATTTT. It yields the protein CAWTAGRGDTQYF. The whole variable domain, remainder taken from reference TRBV30 and TRBJ2-3, is SQTIHQWPATLVQPVGSPLSLECTVEGTSNPNLYWYRQAAGRGLQLLFYSVGIGQISSEVPQNLSASRPQDRQFILSSKKLLLSDSGFYLCAWTAGRGDTQYFGPGTRLTVL.

The chain uses TRBV7-2 and TRBJ1-1; maybe TRBD1 (5 bases). CDR3 length equals 13 residues. V lost 6 bases and J 4 bases, leaving 12 bases between the germline ends. CDR1 SGHTA and CDR2 FQGNSA come from the germline V gene. The DNA for the CDR3 is TGTGCCAGCAGGGAGGGGCGGGTCACTGAAGCTTTCTTT. Protein sequence: CASREGRVTEAFF.

The V gene is TRBV2, the J gene TRBJ2-1; 9 bases fit TRBD1. The CDR3 runs to 15 residues. The germline CDR1 and CDR2 sequences are SNHLY and FYNNEI. With 10 bases clipped from V and 10 bases from J, the junction kept 17 bases outside the gene matches. CDR3 nucleotides: TGTGCCACCTCCGTGGGACAGGGCCGTTCAGGGGAGCAGTTCTTC. It specifies CATSVGQGRSGEQFF.

V and J are TRBV2 and TRBJ1-1, with a possible D match to TRBD1 (5 bases). Germline CDR1 reads SNHLY; CDR2 reads FYNNEI. The CDR3 extends over 15 amino acids. Trimming took off 6 bases at V and 4 bases at J, with 18 bases between the two ends. CDR3 nucleotides: TGTGCCAGCAGCCAGGGTGGGGGAGGCCGCACTGAAGCTTTCTTT. Its protein is CASSQGGGGRTEAFF.

J is TRBJ1-2 and V is TRBV28; no reliable D call. V shed 5 bases and J shed 10 bases, with 23 bases lying between them. This CDR3 is built from 15 residues. CDR1 and CDR2 from the germline V gene are MDHEN and SYDVKM. The CDR3: CASSGYIDHTAAYTF. As DNA, the CDR3 is TGTGCCAGCAGTGGCTACATTGACCATACAGCAGCCTACACCTTC.

This chain connects TRBV2 to TRBJ2-1, with 9 bases identical to TRBD2. After removal of 7 bases from V and 9 bases from J, the junction contained 10 bases not matched to a gene. The CDR3 spans 14 residues. The germline CDR1 and CDR2 sequences are SNHLY and FYNNEI. The CDR3 nucleotides are TGTGCCAGCACTAAAAGGACTAGCGTCGGTGAGCAGTTCTTC. It translates to CASTKRTSVGEQFF.

The chain has TRBV5-8 and TRBJ2-6; unclear D gene. Germline-derived CDR1 and CDR2 are SGHTS and YDEGEE. The CDR3 covers 15 residues. Trimming pared 7 bases from V and 0 bases from J, leaving 11 bases between. This CDR3 reads CASRPRSSGANVLTF. For the CDR3, the DNA is TGTGCCAGCCGCCCTAGGAGCTCTGGGGCCAACGTCCTGACTTTC.

The chain links TRBV29-1 to TRBJ1-1; 7 bases fit TRBD1. The CDR3 loop spans 10 amino acids. J lost 8 bases, V lost 6 bases, and 3 bases had no gene match. Germline CDR1 and CDR2: SQVTM and ANQGSEA. In DNA, the CDR3 is TGCAGCGTCCGCAGGGGGGAAGCTTTCTTT. It is translated as CSVRRGEAFF.

This clone is a singleton in its sample. The V call is TRBV27, the J call TRBJ2-7, with 12 bases fitting TRBD1. The trim removed 2 bases at V and 7 bases at J, leaving 9 bases unmatched. The CDR3 is made up of 16 amino acids. CDR1 is MNHEY, CDR2 SMNVEV, per germline (reference sequence). CDR3 nucleotides: TGTGCCAGCAGTTTACTCCCGGGACAGGGGGCGGGTGAGCAGTACTTC. Its protein product is CASSLLPGQGAGEQYF.

The V and J genes are TRBV7-8 and TRBJ2-3, with TRBD2 identical over 7 bases. The CDR3 has 16 amino acids. The ends lost 5 bases at V and 4 bases at J; junction bases unmatched: 12. Germline CDR1 reads SGHVS; CDR2 reads FQNEAQ. CDR3 bases: TGTGCCAGCAGCGACACTAGCGTTAGTTACGCAGATACGCAGTATTTT. Its translation: CASSDTSVSYADTQYF.

The V call is TRBV18, the J call TRBJ2-2; 9 nucleotides line up with TRBD2. The trim removed 3 bases at V and 1 base at J, leaving 6 bases unmatched. This CDR3 has 17 amino acids. The germline CDR1 and CDR2 sequences are KGHSH and LQKENI. In DNA, the CDR3 is TGTGCCAGCTCACCGTGGGCTAGCGGGGTGAACACCGGGGAGCTGTTTTTT. Amino acids: CASSPWASGVNTGELFF.

The rearrangement joins TRBV18 to TRBJ1-1; 7 bases are shared with TRBD1. This CDR3 spans 16 amino acids. Looked up from germline, CDR1 is KGHSH and CDR2 is LQKENI. Trimming cost V 3 bases and J 0 bases; bases outside gene matches: 7. The CDR3 spells CASSPPTGTVNTEAFF. As DNA, the CDR3 is TGTGCCAGCTCACCGCCTACCGGGACAGTGAACACTGAAGCTTTCTTT.

The gene calls are TRBV2 and TRBJ2-1; TRBD2 matches 14 bases. This CDR3 spans 16 amino acids. The trim removed 5 bases at V and 7 bases at J, leaving 7 bases unmatched. Germline CDR1 is SNHLY and CDR2 is FYNNEI. This chain's CDR3 is CASSIHGTSGSNEQFF. The CDR3 coding sequence is TGTGCCAGCAGTATTCATGGGACTAGCGGGAGTAATGAGCAGTTCTTC.

The chain joins TRBV5-1 to TRBJ2-7; TRBD1 agrees at 9 bases. Germline CDR1 is SGHRS and CDR2 is YFSETQ. V lost 1 base to trimming and J lost 2 bases; unmatched junction nucleotides: 7. This CDR3 has 16 residues. The CDR3 spells CASSLSSGQGTYEQYF. CDR3 coding DNA: TGCGCCAGCAGCTTGTCCTCGGGACAGGGAACCTACGAGCAGTACTTC.

V is TRBV19 and J is TRBJ1-2; a possible D gene is TRBD1 (6 bases). The V gene lost 5 bases and the J gene lost 4 bases, with 11 bases spanning the gap. The CDR3 totals 13 residues. Germline CDR1 LNHDA, CDR2 SQIVND (reference sequence). In nucleotides, the CDR3 is TGTGCCAGTAGTGCTGGACAGCTCTATGGCTACACCTTC. Its translation: CASSAGQLYGYTF.

This clone was observed a few times. The chain carries TRBV30 and TRBJ1-6, with TRBD1 matching 7 bases. This CDR3 is 13 amino acids long. Trimming cost V 2 bases and J 9 bases; bases outside gene matches: 4. Germline CDR1 and CDR2: GTSNPN and SVGIG (reference sequence). CDR3 in DNA: TGTGCCTGGAGTACAGGGGAAAGTTCACCCCTCCACTTT. Translation gives CAWSTGESSPLHF. The full variable domain, with the rest looked up from reference TRBV30 and TRBJ1-6, is SQTIHQWPATLVQPVGSPLSLECTVEGTSNPNLYWYRQAAGRGLQLLFYSVGIGQISSEVPQNLSASRPQDRQFILSSKKLLLSDSGFYLCAWSTGESSPLHFGNGTRLTVT.

V is TRBV2 and J is TRBJ2-3; a possible D gene is TRBD2 (5 bases). The CDR3 has 15 amino acids. Germline CDR1 SNHLY, CDR2 FYNNEI. V lost 7 bases and J 0 bases, leaving 14 bases between the germline ends. CDR3 nucleotide sequence: TGTGCCAGCAAAGGACTCCCCCTTAGCACAGATACGCAGTATTTT. Its translation is CASKGLPLSTDTQYF.

The V call is TRBV7-9, the J call TRBJ2-7; 9 nucleotides agree with TRBD1. The CDR3 runs 12 residues. Germline V gene data show CDR1 as SEHNR and CDR2 as FQNEAQ (reference sequence). Trimming at V came to 3 bases and at J to 11 bases, leaving 5 bases not matched to a gene. CDR3 nucleotide sequence: TGTGCCAGCAGCTTGGGTACAGGGGGCGAGTACTTC. Protein sequence: CASSLGTGGEYF. The variable domain in full, completed from reference TRBV7-9 and TRBJ2-7, reads DTGVSQNPRHKITKRGQNVTFRCDPISEHNRLYWYRQTLGQGPEFLTYFQNEAQLEKSRLLSDRFSAERPKGSFSTLEIQRTEQGDSAMYLCASSLGTGGEYFGPGTRLTVT.

This chain joins TRBV5-1 and TRBJ2-7, with TRBD1 as a possible D gene (6 bases). The length of the CDR3 is 15 residues. CDR1 SGHRS and CDR2 YFSETQ come from the germline V gene. Trimming removed 4 bases at V and 5 bases at J, with 19 bases between. In DNA form, the CDR3 reads TGCGCCAGCAGCCGGACCTGGGTGGGGGCACACGAGCAGTACTTC. Protein product: CASSRTWVGAHEQYF.